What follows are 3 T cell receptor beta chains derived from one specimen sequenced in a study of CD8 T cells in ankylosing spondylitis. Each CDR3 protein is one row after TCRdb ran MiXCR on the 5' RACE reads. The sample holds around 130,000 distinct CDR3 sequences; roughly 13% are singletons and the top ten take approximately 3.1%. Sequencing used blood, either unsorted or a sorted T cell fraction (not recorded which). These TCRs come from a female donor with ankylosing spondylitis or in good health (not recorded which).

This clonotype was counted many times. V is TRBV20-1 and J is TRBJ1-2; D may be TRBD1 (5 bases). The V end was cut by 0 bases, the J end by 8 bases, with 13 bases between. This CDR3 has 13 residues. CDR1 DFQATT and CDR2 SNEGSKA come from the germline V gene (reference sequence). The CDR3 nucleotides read TGCAGTGCTAGAGATCCAGGGCCATACGGCTACACCTTC. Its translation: CSARDPGPYGYTF.

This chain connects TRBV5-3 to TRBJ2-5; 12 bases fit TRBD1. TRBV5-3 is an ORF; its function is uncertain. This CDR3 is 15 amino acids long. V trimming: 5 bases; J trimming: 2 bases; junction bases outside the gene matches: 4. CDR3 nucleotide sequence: TGTGCCAGAAGTCGGGACAGGGGGCTTCAAGAGACCCAGTACTTC. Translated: CARSRDRGLQETQYF.

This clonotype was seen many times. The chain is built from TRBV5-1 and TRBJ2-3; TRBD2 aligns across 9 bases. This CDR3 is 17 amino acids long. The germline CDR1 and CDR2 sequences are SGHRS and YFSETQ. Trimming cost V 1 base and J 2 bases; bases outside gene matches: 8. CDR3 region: CASSLPSGTSNTDTQYF. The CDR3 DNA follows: TGCGCCAGCAGCTTGCCTAGCGGGACATCAAACACAGATACGCAGTATTTT.